A single sample is the source of the 15 T cell receptor beta chains below, sequenced in a study of blood T cell repertoires in COVID-19. The repertoire was sequenced with immunoSEQ multiplex PCR; TCRdb's copy has only in-frame clones and lacks some. The table includes over 120,000 clones, 80% to 85% detected once. The source material was peripheral blood. The receptors were sampled from a woman aged 55-69 years with acute or convalescent COVID-19.

A remark on this clone: One end of the junction fails to match germline, which may point to a read error. The CDR3: CASRGRETQYF. The CDR3 bases are TGTGCCTCCAGGGGGAGGGAGACCCAGTACTTC. The chain employs TRBV24-1 and TRBJ2-5; TRBD1 is a possible D gene (7 bases). The CDR3 runs 11 residues. The germline gives CDR1 KGHDR, CDR2 SFDVKD.

In this sample, this clone turned up a few times. The V call is TRBV6-5, the J call TRBJ1-1; TRBD1 might be the D (6 bases). Trimming stripped 3 bases from V and 1 base from J, with 9 bases between. The CDR3 sequence is 14 residues long. Germline CDR1 is MNHEY and CDR2 is SVGAGI. The CDR3 loop reads CASSYQDRNTEAFF. In DNA, the CDR3 is TGTGCCAGCAGTTATCAGGACAGGAACACTGAAGCTTTCTTT.

This rearrangement joins TRBV29-1 to TRBJ1-1, with unresolved D. Germline loops: CDR1 SQVTM, CDR2 ANQGSEA. V lost 6 bases and J lost 6, with 20 bases in between. The CDR3 runs to 14 residues. For the CDR3, the DNA is TGCAGCGTGGACCGGGGTCCCCGAAACGCTGAAGCTTTCTTT. Encoded protein: CSVDRGPRNAEAFF.

The V and J genes are TRBV4-1 and TRBJ2-5, with 7 bases identical to TRBD2. Germline assignment: CDR1 MGHRA and CDR2 YSYEKL. Trimming at V came to 2 bases and at J to 5 bases, leaving 8 bases not matched to a gene. The CDR3 is made up of 15 amino acids. The CDR3 DNA reads as TGCGCCAGCAGCCAATCAGGACTAGTTGGCGAGACCCAGTACTTC. It specifies CASSQSGLVGETQYF.

This clone was observed a single time. The rearrangement joins TRBV4-3 to TRBJ1-1; TRBD1 agrees at 9 bases. The germline gives CDR1 LGHNA, CDR2 YSLEER. There are 16 residues in the CDR3. Losses at the gene ends were 2 bases for V and 4 bases for J; bases not matched to a gene: 8. In DNA, the CDR3 is TGCGCCAGCAGCCAACAACCCGGGACAGGGAGCACTGAAGCTTTCTTT. This translates into CASSQQPGTGSTEAFF.

The DNA of the CDR3 is TGTGCCAGCAGCCTCCCCGGGGACAGCACTGAAGCTTTCTTT. Translation gives CASSLPGDSTEAFF. The chain combines TRBV28 with TRBJ1-1; the match to TRBD1 covers 7 bases. The V and J ends lost 6 bases and 4 bases, in that order; junction bases with no gene match: 8. Germline lookup yields CDR1 MDHEN and CDR2 SYDVKM. This CDR3 spans 14 amino acids.

The chain has TRBV30 and TRBJ2-3, with 8 bases aligning to TRBD2. CDR3 length: 16 amino acids. Unmatched junction bases numbered 10, after V lost 2 bases and J lost 3 bases. Germline-derived CDR1 and CDR2 are GTSNPN and SVGIG (reference sequence). CDR3 residues: CAWSWGVSGVTDTQYF. The CDR3 region has the DNA TGTGCCTGGAGTTGGGGGGTTAGCGGGGTAACAGATACGCAGTATTTT.

The rearrangement joins TRBV28 to TRBJ2-6, with a tentative D call TRBD1 (5 bases). The CDR3 spans 16 residues. V lost 2 bases to trimming and J lost 0 bases, with 8 bases between them. Per the germline V gene, CDR1 is MDHEN and CDR2 is SYDVKM. The CDR3, as DNA: TGTGCCAGCAGTTTAAGGGGTAGCTCTGGGGCCAACGTCCTGACTTTC. This encodes CASSLRGSSGANVLTF.

The V and J genes are TRBV7-3 and TRBJ1-1, with a tentative D call TRBD1 (5 bases). The CDR3 is made up of 14 amino acids. The V end was cut by 1 base, the J end by 5 bases, with 11 bases between. Per germline, CDR1 SGHTA and CDR2 FQGTGA. The CDR3 sequence is CASSLNGGVTEAFF. Here the CDR3 DNA reads TGTGCCAGCAGCTTAAACGGAGGGGTGACTGAAGCTTTCTTT. The full variable domain, rest sourced from reference TRBV7-3 and TRBJ1-1, is GAGVSQTPSNKVTEKGKYVELRCDPISGHTALYWYRQSLGQGPEFLIYFQGTGAADDSGLPNDRFFAVRPEGSVSTLKIQRTERGDSAVYLCASSLNGGVTEAFFGQGTRLTVV.

The chain recombines TRBV23-1 with TRBJ2-7; no reliable D call. TRBV23-1 carries the ORF label, with uncertain function. This CDR3 has 14 residues. The V and J ends lost 3 bases and 2 bases respectively, with 11 bases between them. CDR3 residues: CASSQGARTYEQYF. DNA for the CDR3: TGCGCCAGCAGTCAGGGCGCCAGAACCTACGAGCAGTACTTC.

The gene calls are TRBV7-3 and TRBJ2-5; 7 bases fit TRBD1. CDR3 length: 16 amino acids. Unmatched junction bases numbered 10, after V lost 4 bases and J lost 2 bases. Germline loops: CDR1 SGHTA, CDR2 FQGTGA. CDR3 bases: TGTGCCAGCAGCTCATGGGCGCAGGGGGAACAAGAGACCCAGTACTTC. Translated, it gives CASSSWAQGEQETQYF. The entire variable domain, with the rest obtained from reference TRBV7-3 and TRBJ2-5, is as follows: GAGVSQTPSNKVTEKGKYVELRCDPISGHTALYWYRQSLGQGPEFLIYFQGTGAADDSGLPNDRFFAVRPEGSVSTLKIQRTERGDSAVYLCASSSWAQGEQETQYFGPGTRLLVL.

This rearrangement joins TRBV2 to TRBJ2-1; D is undetermined. CDR1 and CDR2 (germline): SNHLY, FYNNEI. CDR3 length equals 11 residues. The CDR3 region has the DNA TGTGTATCAGGTCCCTACAATGAGCAGTTCTTC. Its protein product is CVSGPYNEQFF.

CDR3 sequence reads: CASSLDTPSGTQYF. CDR3 sequence (DNA): TGTGCCAGCAGCTTAGATACCCCAAGCGGGACCCAGTACTTC. This sequence joins TRBV11-3 and TRBJ2-5, with D possibly being TRBD2 (5 bases). Trimming stripped 0 bases from V and 7 bases from J, with 12 bases between. This CDR3 is 14 amino acids long. Germline CDR1 and CDR2: SGHNT and YENEEA.

The gene calls are TRBV2 and TRBJ1-1; D call uncertain. Germline assignment: CDR1 SNHLY and CDR2 FYNNEI. The V and J ends lost 6 bases and 2 bases respectively, with 13 bases between them. CDR3 length equals 14 residues. The CDR3 protein is CASRVRVLNTEAFF. CDR3 in DNA: TGTGCCAGCAGGGTACGGGTCTTAAACACTGAAGCTTTCTTT.

V is TRBV2 and J is TRBJ1-6; TRBD1 agrees at 10 bases. Germline CDR1 is SNHLY and CDR2 is FYNNEI. Losses at the gene ends were 5 bases for V and 7 bases for J; bases not matched to a gene: 8. This CDR3 comprises 16 residues. The CDR3, as DNA: TGTGCCAGCAGTCTGGGACAGGGGCTTCGGAATTCACCCCTCCACTTT. The encoded protein is CASSLGQGLRNSPLHF.